This entry features one T cell receptor beta chain sequence. The antigen remains unidentified. Here immunoSEQ multiplex PCR was the method, and the copy in TCRdb shows in-frame clones only, minus some. The table includes 100,000 to 150,000 clones, under 95% detected once. Germline V gene lookup returns CDR1 KGHSH and CDR2 LQKENI. The V gene lost 2 bases and the J gene lost 5 bases, with 7 bases spanning the gap. This CDR3 comprises 13 residues. The sample is drawn from a study of T cell responses to AZD1222 COVID-19 vaccine. Study conclusions and caveats: Baseline serology detected seropositivity in only a handful of AZD1222 recipients. Per reports, nearly half of all spike-specific TCRs target regions that are unmutated in variants.

The clonotype was recovered from an adult who received the AZD1222 COVID-19 vaccine. This specimen consisted of peripheral blood, obtained 28 days after the second AZD1222 dose. The genes are TRBV18 and TRBJ2-1; D unclear. The CDR3 loop reads CASSPSQNNEQFF. The CDR3 nucleotides read TGTGCCAGCTCACCAAGCCAGAACAATGAGCAGTTCTTC. The entire variable domain, with the rest obtained from reference TRBV18 and TRBJ2-1, is as follows: NAGVMQNPRHLVRRRGQEARLRCSPMKGHSHVYWYRQLPEEGLKFMVYLQKENIIDESGMPKERFSAEFPKEGPSILRIQQVVRGDSAAYFCASSPSQNNEQFFGPGTRLTVL.